The source of this TCR beta chain is a study of T cell responses to AZD1222 COVID-19 vaccine (dated by TCRdb to the early 2020s). Background for the entire study: AZD1222 recipients with second doses at about 4 weeks or about 12 weeks were pooled, because spike-specific TCR depth and breadth did not differ between schedules. Trial participants were enrolled by age into 18-55, 56-69 and 70-plus year subgroups, with around 140, 26 and 57 TCR-sequenced participants respectively. TCR sequencing covered about 230 trial participants: 200 to 220 given two doses of AZD1222 and around 25 given two doses of MenACWY control vaccine.

On the study overall, not on this receptor specifically: After two AZD1222 doses, spike-specific TCR breadth and depth were significantly higher than at day 0 and than in MenACWY recipients. Reportedly, close to half of the unique spike-specific TCRs recognized epitopes lying outside the regions that are mutated in the B.1.351 and B.1.1.7 variants. The 56-69-year group was small, and its depth increase did not reach significance, likely because of low power. CD4 TCRs associated with the vaccine covered the entire spike protein, and the dominant responses were in regions 160-218 and 743-854. Because no day 14 peak-response samples were available, repertoires were characterized only after the peak T cell response. Only five or six AZD1222 recipients were SARS-CoV-2 seropositive at baseline, limiting conclusions about previously exposed vaccinees. Most participants were white British and females outnumbered males, and the authors suggested that clonal diversity may have been underestimated.

Comment on this clone: What antigen it recognizes has not been identified. No much larger clone is present one base from it, and per-base qualities are unavailable.

In light of the paper, this sample's time point label describes: baseline before first vaccination. The vaccinee samples were drawn from two UK trials, COV001 and COV002, one of which was a single-blind randomized controlled phase 2/3 trial testing AZD1222 (ChAdOx1 nCoV-19) in healthy adults. For TCRbeta chain sequencing, PBMC samples from trial participants were taken at day 0 and at day 28 after the second dose. The CDR3 regions of human TCRbeta chains were subjected to immunosequencing. As for how the authors treated the data: TCRs in the repertoires were compared against a reference library of SARS-CoV-2-specific TCRs that had been generated with the MIRA antigen-specificity platform. Breadth was defined as the fraction of unique TCRs that were SARS-CoV-2-associated. Depth was defined as the fraction of total T cells that were SARS-CoV-2-associated. Using the MIRA data, each spike-specific TCR was mapped to the spike region that the TCR reacts to and placed in a CD4 or CD8 class. Log10-transformed breadth and depth values were compared by one-way ANOVA with Sidak's multiple comparisons tests. What TCRdb holds here is the immuneACCESS table cut down to in-frame rearrangements. Part of the clones is not present; checked against another copy, under half of the missing clones reflect an unresolved V gene, and the others are unexplained. V, J and clone size are those of that table, while D and trimming were read from the DNA. Present in this sample are around 100,000 clones, around 84% of which were seen just once. The leading ten clones occupy 1.4% of the sample.

At the junction V is shortened by 5 bases and J by 2 bases, with 15 bases in between. The germline V gene encodes CDR1 SGHNT and CDR2 YENEEA. The CDR3 runs 16 residues from the cysteine to the phenylalanine. Only CDR3 DNA remains: 48 bases, in frame from the first base. Sequences were derived from peripheral blood, sampled on day 0 of AZD1222 vaccination. The clonotype originates from an adult in good health. In this chain, TRBV11-3 is recombined with TRBJ2-2; the best D guess is TRBD1, with 5 bases matching. The DNA sequence follows: TGTGCCAGCAGCCCATCCCCGGACACCAACACCGGGGAGCTGTTTTTT. Its protein product is CASSPSPDTNTGELFF.